One sample yielded the 4 T cell receptor beta chains listed below, sequenced in a study of shared clonotypes between healthy human individuals (dated by TCRdb to 2018 to 2020). Libraries were constructed by the immunoSEQ multiplex PCR assay. Held by TCRdb, this immuneACCESS table contains in-frame sequences only and omits some clones. Under half of the omission traces to an unresolved V gene where checked; the cause of the rest is unknown. The sample data list 2 million to 2.5 million clones, and approximately 95% of these were observed just once. The ten largest clonotypes hold around 0.4% of the sample. Sequenced sample: naive CD4+ T cells from PBMCs. Per the publication, the cell subset or site label means: CD45RA+ positively selected. The receptor source for this set is a man aged 18 to 35 in good health. Some clones in this sample may be carry-over from other donors' samples.

Note on this clone: An end of the junction does not agree with germline; a read error may underlie this. The sample has other DNA sequences that encode this CDR3 too. The chain recombines TRBV10-3 with TRBJ1-3, with D tentatively TRBD1 (6 bases). The length of the CDR3 is 14 residues. CDR1 is ENHRY, CDR2 SYGVKD, per germline. The CDR3 region has the DNA TGCGCCATCAGTGAGCAGGGGATGGGAAACACCATATATTTT. This sequence encodes CAISEQGMGNTIYF.

The chain recombines TRBV7-2 with TRBJ1-1; no definite D call. The germline gives CDR1 SGHTA, CDR2 FQGNSA. V was clipped by 1 base and J by 4 bases, with 7 bases between them. This CDR3 has 13 residues. CDR3 in DNA: TGTGCCAGCAGCTTAGGAGTGGGCACTGAAGCTTTCTTT. It specifies CASSLGVGTEAFF.

The chain is built from TRBV28 and TRBJ1-3, with D perhaps TRBD1 (5 bases). Trimming took off 4 bases at V and 6 bases at J, with 7 bases between the two ends. The germline CDR1 and CDR2 sequences are MDHEN and SYDVKM. The CDR3 has 12 amino acids. The CDR3 DNA sequence: TGTGCCAGCAGTTCGGGGGTAAACACCATATATTTT. Protein product: CASSSGVNTIYF. Filled out from reference TRBV28 and TRBJ1-3, the complete variable domain reads DVKVTQSSRYLVKRTGEKVFLECVQDMDHENMFWYRQDPGLGLRLIYFSYDVKMKEKGDIPEGYSVSREKKERFSLILESASTNQTSMYLCASSSGVNTIYFGEGSWLTVV.

A single count supports this clone. The chain recombines TRBV28 with TRBJ1-2; D is ambiguous. The germline V gene has CDR1 MDHEN and CDR2 SYDVKM. This CDR3 spans 14 amino acids. Trimming removed 2 bases from V and 8 bases from J, with 15 bases in between. CDR3 residues: CASSLDATELGYTF. CDR3 bases: TGTGCCAGCAGTTTAGACGCCACTGAGTTGGGCTACACCTTC.